The present T cell receptor (beta chain) was sequenced within a study of blood T cell repertoires in COVID-19. TCRdb's copy holds only in-frame clones and misses some; the assay was immunoSEQ multiplex PCR. This sample has about 66,000 clones, with approximately 86% found just once. In germline, CDR1 is KGHDR, CDR2 SFDVKD. V lost 9 bases to trimming and J lost 4 bases; unmatched junction nucleotides: 12. The CDR3 length is 16 residues. Sequenced sample: peripheral blood. The chain recombines TRBV24-1 with TRBJ2-3; TRBD2 matches at 10 bases. This clonotype originated in a man aged 50-60 years with active COVID-19. DNA of the CDR3: TGTGCCACCGGTGGGCAGCGGGAGGGCCTCGCAGATACGCAGTATTTT. It is translated as CATGGQREGLADTQYF.